The clone carrying this T cell receptor beta chain was seen just once. Germline lookup yields CDR1 SQVTM and CDR2 ANQGSEA. V lost 5 bases and J lost 6; bases outside the gene matches: 8. This CDR3 has 13 residues. The sample originates from a study of blood T cell repertoires in COVID-19. Study-level background: The study drew acute and convalescent COVID-19 samples from the United States, Italy and Spain. The analysed material was cDNA or gDNA that came from T cells, B-cell-depleted T cells, or PBMCs.

In the original workflow: Nucleated cell counts were estimated from reference gene primer amplification. Method: immunoSEQ multiplex PCR; TCRdb's copy keeps in-frame clones and lacks some. D and trimming come from the DNA, and the V and J calls and clone size come from that table. The profile shows some 350,000 clones, under 95% of them singletons. The clonotype comes from a woman aged 18-29 years who had recovered from COVID-19. Specimen: peripheral blood. J is TRBJ2-3 and V is TRBV29-1; 7 nucleotides align to TRBD2. As DNA, the CDR3 is TGCAGCGTTAAAGGGAGGGCCATGGATACGCAGTATTTT. As protein: CSVKGRAMDTQYF.